This T cell receptor (beta chain) was observed in a study of T cell responses to AZD1222 COVID-19 vaccine. CDR3 size: 15 residues. The junction had 6 bases not matched to a gene; V was cut back by 3 bases and J by 4 bases. The germline gives CDR1 MDHEN, CDR2 SYDVKM. Concerning this clone: Its antigen is still unknown.

Study-wide findings and caveats: Clonal diversity may have been underestimated in mostly white British donors.

This table comes from immunoSEQ multiplex PCR, and its TCRdb copy is limited to in-frame clones, with some not included. This sample has tens of thousands of clones, with around 86% found just once. V usage is TRBV28 and J usage is TRBJ1-3; 7 nucleotides line up with TRBD1. Sequences were derived from peripheral blood, sampled on day 0 of AZD1222 vaccination. The source of this sequence is an adult in good health. CDR3 bases: TGTGCCAGCAGTTTGTGGACAGGAAGGGGAAACACCATATATTTT. Protein sequence: CASSLWTGRGNTIYF.